This T cell receptor (beta chain) is drawn from a study of identical twins. CDR3 length: 15 residues. Between the trimmed V and J ends, which lost 0 bases and 2 bases, there was a span of 8 bases. Germline loops: CDR1 SGHDN, CDR2 FVKESK. TCRdb recomputed calls from the 5' RACE reads with MiXCR, one row per CDR3 protein. The sample includes some 460,000 distinct CDR3 sequences, around 14% seen only once; the top ten take about 0.53%. The same sample was also used in a study of yellow fever vaccine responses in identical twins.

Sequenced input: CD4+ T cells sorted from blood. This chain links TRBV14 with TRBJ1-3, with no clear D. The clonotype comes from a woman aged 18 to 35 in good health. The CDR3 sequence: CASSQDSNTGNTIYF. The CDR3 DNA reads as TGTGCCAGCAGCCAAGATTCTAACACTGGAAACACCATATATTTT.